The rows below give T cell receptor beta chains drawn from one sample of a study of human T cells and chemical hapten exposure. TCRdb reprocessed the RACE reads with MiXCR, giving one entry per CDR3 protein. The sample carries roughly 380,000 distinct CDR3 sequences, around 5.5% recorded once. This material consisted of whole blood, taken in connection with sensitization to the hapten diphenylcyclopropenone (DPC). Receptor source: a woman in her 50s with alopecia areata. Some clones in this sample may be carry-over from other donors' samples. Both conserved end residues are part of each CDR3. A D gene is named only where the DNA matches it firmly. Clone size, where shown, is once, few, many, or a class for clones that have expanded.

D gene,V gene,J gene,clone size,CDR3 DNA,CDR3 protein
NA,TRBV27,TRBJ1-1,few,TGTGCCAGCAGTTTGGTCAGCTACACTGAAGCTTTCTTT,CASSLVSYTEAFF
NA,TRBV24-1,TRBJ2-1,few,TGTGCCACCAGTGAGACCCGCAGCTCCTACAATGAGCAGTTCTTC,CATSETRSSYNEQFF
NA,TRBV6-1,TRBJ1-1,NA,TGTGCCAGCAGTTACCTGACAGAGAACACTGAAGCTTTCTTT,CASSYLTENTEAFF
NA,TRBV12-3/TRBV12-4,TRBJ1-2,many,TGTGCCAGCACTCCTTCCCCCGGACCCGGCGGCTACACCTTC,CASTPSPGPGGYTF
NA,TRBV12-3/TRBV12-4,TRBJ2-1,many,TGTGCCAGCAGTTTAAGTCTAGCCGGGGAGCAGTTCTTC,CASSLSLAGEQFF
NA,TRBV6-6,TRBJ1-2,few,TGTGCCAGCAGTATCGGATCTAACTATGGCTACACCTTC,CASSIGSNYGYTF
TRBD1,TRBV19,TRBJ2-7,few,TGTGCCAGTCTTGGACAGGACCACGAGCAGTACTTC,CASLGQDHEQYF
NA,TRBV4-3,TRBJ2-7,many,TGCGCCAGCAGCCCCCTCCACAGGGACGAGCAGTACTTC,CASSPLHRDEQYF
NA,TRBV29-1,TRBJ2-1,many,TGCAGCGTGTGGGACTCCGACAATGAGCAGTTCTTC,CSVWDSDNEQFF
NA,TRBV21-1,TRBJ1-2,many,TGTGCCAGCAGCAAAGAGGGTCGGCAGGAAAAAAACTATGGCTACACCTTC,CASSKEGRQEKNYGYTF
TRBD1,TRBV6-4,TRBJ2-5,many,TGTGCCAGCAGTGCGACGGGACAGGGGGAAGAGACCCAGTACTTC,CASSATGQGEETQYF
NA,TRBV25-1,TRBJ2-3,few,TGTGCCAGCAGTAGGGGGGGCGGCATCAACACAGATACGCAGTATTTT,CASSRGGGINTDTQYF
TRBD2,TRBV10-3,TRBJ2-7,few,TGTGCCATCAGCACTGGACTAGCGGCCAACTCCTACGAGCAGTACTTC,CAISTGLAANSYEQYF
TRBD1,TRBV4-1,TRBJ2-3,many,TGCGCCAGCAGCCCAACAGGGGGCTCAGATACGCAGTATTTT,CASSPTGGSDTQYF
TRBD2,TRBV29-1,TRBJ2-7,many,TGCAGCGTTGGTCAGGGACTAGCGACGAACGAGCAGTACTTC,CSVGQGLATNEQYF
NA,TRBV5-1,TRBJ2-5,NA,TGCGCCAGCAGCCTACGGAGGGCGGCCGTTGATCAGGAGACCCAGTACTTC,CASSLRRAAVDQETQYF
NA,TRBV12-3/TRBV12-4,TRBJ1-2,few,TGTGCCAGCGGTCCCAGAGTGGGAGTCTATGGCTACACCTTC,CASGPRVGVYGYTF
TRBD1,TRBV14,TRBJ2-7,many,TGTGCCAGCAGCCAGACAGGGGGCACCTACGAGCAGTACTTC,CASSQTGGTYEQYF
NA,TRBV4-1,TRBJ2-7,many,TGCGCCAGCAGCCAAGAGGCGGCCTCCTACGAGCAGTACTTC,CASSQEAASYEQYF
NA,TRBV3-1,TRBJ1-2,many,TGTGCCAGCAGCCAGGGGGACTATGGCTACACCTTC,CASSQGDYGYTF
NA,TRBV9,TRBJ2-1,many,TGTGCCAGCAGCGTGACCCCCTCCGTGGGCAATGAGCAGTTCTTC,CASSVTPSVGNEQFF
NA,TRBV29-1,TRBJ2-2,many,TGCAGCGCGGACAGTCAGTACACCGGGGAGCTGTTTTTT,CSADSQYTGELFF
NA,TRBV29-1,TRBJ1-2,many,TGCAGCGTCGACTCTTCTCATGGCTACACCTTC,CSVDSSHGYTF
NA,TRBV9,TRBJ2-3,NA,TGTGCCAGCAGCGTACAGGCCAGCACAGATACGCAGTATTTT,CASSVQASTDTQYF
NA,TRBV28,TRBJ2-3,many,TGTGCCAGCAGTTTGATTGATCCCTCAAGCCCCACAGATACGCAGTATTTT,CASSLIDPSSPTDTQYF
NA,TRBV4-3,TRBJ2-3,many,TGCGCCAGCAGCCAAGATTCGGTCATTGATACGCAGTATTTT,CASSQDSVIDTQYF
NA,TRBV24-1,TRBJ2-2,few,TGTGCCACCAGTGAAGAATCGAACACCGGGGAGCTGTTTTTT,CATSEESNTGELFF
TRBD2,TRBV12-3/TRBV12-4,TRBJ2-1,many,TGTGCCAGCAGTCTAGCGGGGACCTACAATGAGCAGTTCTTC,CASSLAGTYNEQFF
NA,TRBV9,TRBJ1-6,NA,TGTGCCAGCAGCCAAGATAATTCACCCCTCCACTTT,CASSQDNSPLHF
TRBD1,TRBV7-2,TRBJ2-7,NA,TGTGCCAGCAGCCGGGACAGGGGCTATACCTACGAGCAGTACTTC,CASSRDRGYTYEQYF
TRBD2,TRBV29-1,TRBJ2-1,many,TGCAGCGTTGAATCGCCTAGCGGGTTGCACAATGAGCAGTTCTTC,CSVESPSGLHNEQFF
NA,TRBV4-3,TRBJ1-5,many,TGCGCCAGCAGCCAAGAAGTACACTTTAGCAATCAGCCCCAGCATTTT,CASSQEVHFSNQPQHF
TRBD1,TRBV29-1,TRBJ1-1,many,TGCAGCGTCTCCGCGGGGACAGGGGAAGCTTTCTTT,CSVSAGTGEAFF
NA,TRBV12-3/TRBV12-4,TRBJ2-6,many,TGTGCCAGCAGTATCAGCCATTCCAACGTCCTGACTTTC,CASSISHSNVLTF
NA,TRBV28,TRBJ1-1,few,TGTGCCACCCACGGGGCCCTGAGCACTGAAGCTTTCTTT,CATHGALSTEAFF
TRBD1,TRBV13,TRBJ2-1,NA,TGTGCCAGCAGCTTTGTAGGACAGGGTGACAATGAGCAGTTCTTC,CASSFVGQGDNEQFF
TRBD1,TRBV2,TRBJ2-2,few,TGTGCCAGCGGAAGGGACAGGGCCGGGACCGGGGAGCTGTTTTTT,CASGRDRAGTGELFF
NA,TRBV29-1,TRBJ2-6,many,TGCAGCGTTGCTGTGGGGACTTCTGGGGCCAACGTCCTGACTTTC,CSVAVGTSGANVLTF
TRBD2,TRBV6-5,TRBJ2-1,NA,TGTGCCAGCAGCGGACTAGCGGGTAACAATGAGCAGTTCTTC,CASSGLAGNNEQFF
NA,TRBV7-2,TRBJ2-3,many,TGTGCCAGCAGCCCCCCCCTGGATACGCAGTATTTT,CASSPPLDTQYF
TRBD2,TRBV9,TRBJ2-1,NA,TGTGCCAGCAGCGTAGCTTCTGCGGGGGGATACTACAATGAGCAGTTCTTC,CASSVASAGGYYNEQFF
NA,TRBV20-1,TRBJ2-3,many,TGCAGTGCTAGAGTTCCGGGGGAAAATACGCAGTATTTT,CSARVPGENTQYF
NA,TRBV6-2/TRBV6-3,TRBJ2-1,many,TGTGCCAGCAACCTCCGCGACTTTAACAATGAGCAGTTCTTC,CASNLRDFNNEQFF
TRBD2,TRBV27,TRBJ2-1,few,TGTGCCAGCTCGTTAGCGGGACTAGCGGGAGGGGTTGATGAGCAGTTCTTC,CASSLAGLAGGVDEQFF
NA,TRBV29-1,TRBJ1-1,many,TGCAGCGTTGAGGGAGTGCTAAAGGCTGAAGCTTTCTTT,CSVEGVLKAEAFF
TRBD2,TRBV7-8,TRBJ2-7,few,TGTGCCAGCAGTCATCACGGACTAGCGGCCCGGGAGCAGTACTTC,CASSHHGLAAREQYF
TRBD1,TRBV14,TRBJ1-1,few,TGTGCCAGCAGCCAAGGGAAGTTTGACAGGGCGGAAGCTTTCTTT,CASSQGKFDRAEAFF
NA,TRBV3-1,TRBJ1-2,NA,TGTGCCAGCAGCCAAGAAGATCTCAGGTCGAATGGCTACACCTTC,CASSQEDLRSNGYTF
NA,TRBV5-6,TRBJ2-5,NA,TGTGCCAGCAGCTGGGGACGCACCTTCCAAGAGACCCAGTACTTC,CASSWGRTFQETQYF
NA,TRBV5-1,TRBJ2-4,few,TGCGCCAGCAGCTTGGAACAGGCGGGAAACATTCAGTACTTC,CASSLEQAGNIQYF
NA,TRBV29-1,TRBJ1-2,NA,TGCAGCGTGGCGAGTGGGAAAGGGGTTGATGGCTACACCTTC,CSVASGKGVDGYTF
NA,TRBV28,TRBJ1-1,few,TGTGCCAGCAGTTTATCAGGCTCCGAGGGGACTGAAGCTTTCTTT,CASSLSGSEGTEAFF
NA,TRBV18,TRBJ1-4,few,TGTGCCAGCTCAGCGGGGATTGGGGGTGAAAAACTGTTTTTT,CASSAGIGGEKLFF
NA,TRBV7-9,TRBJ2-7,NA,TGTGCCAGCAGCTTAGTGATTAGAGACGAGCAGTACTTC,CASSLVIRDEQYF
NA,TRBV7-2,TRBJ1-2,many,TGTGCCAGCAGCTTAGAGTTCGATTATGGCTACACCTTC,CASSLEFDYGYTF
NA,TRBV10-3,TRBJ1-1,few,TGTGCCATCAGTGAGGGACAGCGGGGGGAAGCTTTCTTT,CAISEGQRGEAFF
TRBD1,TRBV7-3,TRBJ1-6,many,TGTGCCAGCAGCTTAGGGACAGGGATGTCACCCCTCCACTTT,CASSLGTGMSPLHF
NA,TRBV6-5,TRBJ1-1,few,TGTGCCAGCAGTGCCCCCTGGGCCGGGGAAGCTTTCTTT,CASSAPWAGEAFF
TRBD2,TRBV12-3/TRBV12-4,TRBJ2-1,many,TGTGCCAGCAGACTAGCGGGGGCGCTGGGTGAGCAGTTCTTC,CASRLAGALGEQFF